This T cell receptor (beta chain) came from a study of blood T cell repertoires in COVID-19. In the study overall: In each case, the material was cDNA or gDNA derived from T cells, B-cell-depleted T cells, or PBMCs.

The CDR3 has 14 residues. Trimming stripped 4 bases from V and 4 bases from J, with 11 bases between. Germline values: CDR1 SGHVS, CDR2 FQNEAQ. How the authors handled the data: Reference gene primers were amplified, and this amplification served to estimate nucleated cell counts. Sequencing used immunoSEQ multiplex PCR; TCRdb keeps in-frame clones, though not all of them. V and J calls and clone size are copied from that table; D and trimming were computed from the DNA. The sample consists of 200,000 to 250,000 clones, about 83% of them appearing once. J is TRBJ1-5 and V is TRBV7-8, with D unresolved. The sequence came from a man in his forties or fifties with active or convalescent COVID-19. Sequenced: peripheral blood. The CDR3, as DNA: TGTGCCAGCAGCTCACTAACGGGAAATCAGCCCCAGCATTTT. Translated: CASSSLTGNQPQHF. The whole variable domain, filled in from reference TRBV7-8 and TRBJ1-5, reads GAGVSQSPRYKVAKRGQDVALRCDPISGHVSLFWYQQALGQGPEFLTYFQNEAQLDKSGLPSDRFFAERPEGSVSTLKIQRTQQEDSAVYLCASSSLTGNQPQHFGDGTRLSIL.